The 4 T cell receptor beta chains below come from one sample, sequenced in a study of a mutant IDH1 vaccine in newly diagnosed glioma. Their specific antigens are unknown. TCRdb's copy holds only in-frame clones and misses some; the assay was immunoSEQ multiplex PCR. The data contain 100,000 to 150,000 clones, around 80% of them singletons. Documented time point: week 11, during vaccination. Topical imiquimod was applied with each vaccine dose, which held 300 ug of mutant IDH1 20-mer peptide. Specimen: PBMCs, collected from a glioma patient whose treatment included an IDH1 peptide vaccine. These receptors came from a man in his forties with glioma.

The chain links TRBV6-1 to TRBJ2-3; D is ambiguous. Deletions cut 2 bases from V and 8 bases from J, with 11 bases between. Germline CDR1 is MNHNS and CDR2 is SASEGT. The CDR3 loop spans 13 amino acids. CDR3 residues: CASSEHLSSTQYF. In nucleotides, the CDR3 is TGTGCCAGCAGTGAACATTTGTCGAGTACGCAGTATTTT.

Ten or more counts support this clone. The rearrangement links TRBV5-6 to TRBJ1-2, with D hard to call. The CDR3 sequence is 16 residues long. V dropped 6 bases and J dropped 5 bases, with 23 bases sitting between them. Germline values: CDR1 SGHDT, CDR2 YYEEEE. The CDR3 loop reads CASIPMKNYEYYGYTF. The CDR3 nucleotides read TGTGCCAGCATCCCAATGAAGAACTATGAGTATTATGGCTACACCTTC.

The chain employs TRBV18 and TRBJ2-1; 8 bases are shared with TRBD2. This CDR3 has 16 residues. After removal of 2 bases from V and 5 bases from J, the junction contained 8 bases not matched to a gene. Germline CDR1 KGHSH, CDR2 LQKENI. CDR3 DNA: TGTGCCAGCTCACCAAAAACTAGCGGTCCTCACAATGAGCAGTTCTTC. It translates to CASSPKTSGPHNEQFF.

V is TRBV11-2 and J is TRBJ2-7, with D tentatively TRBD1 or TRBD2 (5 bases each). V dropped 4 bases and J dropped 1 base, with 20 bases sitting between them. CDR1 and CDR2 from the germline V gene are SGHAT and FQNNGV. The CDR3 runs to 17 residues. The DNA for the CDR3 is TGTGCCAGCAGCTCCATCAGGGTCAGAGGGCCTTCCTACGAGCAGTACTTC. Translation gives CASSSIRVRGPSYEQYF. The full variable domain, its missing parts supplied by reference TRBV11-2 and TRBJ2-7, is EAGVAQSPRYKIIEKRQSVAFWCNPISGHATLYWYQQILGQGPKLLIQFQNNGVVDDSQLPKDRFSAERLKGVDSTLKIQPAKLEDSAVYLCASSSIRVRGPSYEQYFGPGTRLTVT.